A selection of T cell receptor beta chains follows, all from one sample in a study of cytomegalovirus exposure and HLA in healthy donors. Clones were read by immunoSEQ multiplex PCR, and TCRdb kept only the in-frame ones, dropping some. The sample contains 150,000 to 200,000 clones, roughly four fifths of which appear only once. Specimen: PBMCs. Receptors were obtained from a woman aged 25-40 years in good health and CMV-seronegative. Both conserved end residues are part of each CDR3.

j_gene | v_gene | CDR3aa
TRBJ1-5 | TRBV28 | CASSLHRALTQNLNQPQHF
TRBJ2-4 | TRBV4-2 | CASSQDAGTGRYGKNIQYF
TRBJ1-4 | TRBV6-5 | CASSYSGGPEKLFF
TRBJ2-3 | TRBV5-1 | CASSLATGLLTDTQYF
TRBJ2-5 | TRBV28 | CASSLDREYQETQYF
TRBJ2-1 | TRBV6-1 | CASMTGLSYNEQFF
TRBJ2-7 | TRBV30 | CAWRGTGTGFEQYF
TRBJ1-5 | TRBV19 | CASSMNGEWRISQHF
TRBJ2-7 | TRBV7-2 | CASSRTGGEYEQYF
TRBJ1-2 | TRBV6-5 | CASSYTWGVQKNGYTF
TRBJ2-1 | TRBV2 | CASSRGTSGGPSQFF
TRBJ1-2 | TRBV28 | CASSRGLGGVGYTF
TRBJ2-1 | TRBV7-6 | CASSLEGAGGTYNEQFF
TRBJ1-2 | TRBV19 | CASRRTGDNYGYTF
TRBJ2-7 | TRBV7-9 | CASSTRTGGSALSYEQYF